This T cell receptor beta chain is from a study of cytomegalovirus exposure and HLA in healthy donors. Whole-study results and caveats: Cytomegalovirus association was listed for 164 TCR beta chains.

Looked up from germline, CDR1 is MDHEN and CDR2 is SYDVKM. Trimming pared 10 bases from V and 8 bases from J, leaving 20 bases between. The CDR3 sequence is 13 residues long. The PCR employed 60 Vbeta primers together with 13 Jbeta primers. Profiled with immunoSEQ multiplex PCR; TCRdb holds only in-frame clones, not every one. The sample lists about 170,000 clones; 60% to 85% were seen once. This clone occurred a few times. Its antigen is not identified. Sequenced input: PBMCs. The rearrangement links TRBV28 to TRBJ1-2; the D is unclear. The TCR comes from a female donor in good health and CMV-seronegative. CDR3 nucleotides: TGTGCCACCCGAGAGGAGGGTATAGAGGGCTACACCTTC. Amino acid sequence: CATREEGIEGYTF.